The rows below give T cell receptor beta chains drawn from one sample of a study of CD8+ T cells in alopecia areata. Assay: immunoSEQ multiplex PCR; the TCRdb copy retains only in-frame clones and omits some. The table has 150,000 to 200,000 clones, 65% to 75% seen once; the top ten hold about an eighth. This specimen consisted of CD8+ T cells sorted from blood, obtained at week 0. These receptors were collected from a human donor with alopecia areata. The CDR3 runs from the conserved cysteine through the conserved F or W. The D gene is left open where the match is weak. Expanded clones are given a class, and other clones once, few, many or no size at all.

CDR3nt	CDR3aa	d_gene	abundance	v_gene	j_gene
TGCAGCGTTCCGGCGGGTCCTCCGGGGGGCTACACCTTC	CSVPAGPPGGYTF	NA	NA	TRBV29-1	TRBJ1-2
TGTGCCAGCAGCTTTAAGGTCTTTGGAGAGACCCAGTACTTC	CASSFKVFGETQYF	NA	NA	TRBV7-9	TRBJ2-5
TGTGCCAGCATACGGACTAACTATGGCTACACCTTC	CASIRTNYGYTF	NA	few	TRBV2	TRBJ1-2
TGTGCCAGCAGTTACGGCTGGCCAGCTAGGAACGAGCAGTACTTC	CASSYGWPARNEQYF	NA	NA	TRBV6-5	TRBJ2-7
TGTGCCAGCAGCCTCCGGGACAGTGCCTTGAATGAGCAGTTCTTC	CASSLRDSALNEQFF	TRBD1	few	TRBV14	TRBJ2-1
TGTGCCAGCAGTGACAGATACACTGAAGCTTTCTTT	CASSDRYTEAFF	NA	NA	TRBV2	TRBJ1-1
TGTGCCAGCCGAACAGGGGTCGGAAGCACTGAAGCTTTCTTT	CASRTGVGSTEAFF	TRBD1	few	TRBV25-1	TRBJ1-1
TGTGCCAGCAACCCCGGGGTAGCGGCACTTCTTAGCACAGATACGCAGTATTTT	CASNPGVAALLSTDTQYF	NA	few	TRBV7-2	TRBJ2-3
TGTGCCAGCAGTCATAGCCGGGCAGATACGCAGTATTTT	CASSHSRADTQYF	NA	NA	TRBV27	TRBJ2-3
TGTGCCAGCAGCCCGAAAATCCCACAGGGTGTGGTTAGCACAGATACGCAGTATTTT	CASSPKIPQGVVSTDTQYF	NA	NA	TRBV7-9	TRBJ2-3
TGTGCCAGCAGTGAAGGCGGCAGGGACACCGGGGAGCTGTTTTTT	CASSEGGRDTGELFF	NA	few	TRBV2	TRBJ2-2
TGCGCCAGCAGCCAAGATCAGGGGGTCGGTTATGGCTACACCTTC	CASSQDQGVGYGYTF	TRBD1	NA	TRBV4-1	TRBJ1-2
TGTGCCAGCAGCTTAGGTGCAGATACGCAGTATTTT	CASSLGADTQYF	NA	NA	TRBV11-2	TRBJ2-3
TGTGCCAGCAGTTACTCCCGGGACAGGGCCACAGATACGCAGTATTTT	CASSYSRDRATDTQYF	TRBD1	NA	TRBV6-5	TRBJ2-3
TGTGCCAGCAGACCACTAGCGGGGGGACTGGGAGAGCAGTACTTC	CASRPLAGGLGEQYF	TRBD2	few	TRBV27	TRBJ2-7
TGTGCCAGAAAACCGGACAGCCAAGAGACCCAGTACTTC	CARKPDSQETQYF	NA	NA	TRBV2	TRBJ2-5
TGTGCCAGCAGCACGGGACAGGGAGGGCAAGAGACCCAGTACTTC	CASSTGQGGQETQYF	TRBD1	NA	TRBV5-8	TRBJ2-5
TGTGCCACCAGCACGCGTGCAGGGGACTACGAGCAGTACTTC	CATSTRAGDYEQYF	NA	NA	TRBV15	TRBJ2-7
TGCAGCGCTGTACCGGGACAGCAAACAGATACGCAGTATTTT	CSAVPGQQTDTQYF	TRBD1	NA	TRBV29-1	TRBJ2-3
TGTGCCAGCAGTGAAGCGTCGGTCGGGGGGTTCTACGAGCAGTACTTC	CASSEASVGGFYEQYF	TRBD2	few	TRBV6-1	TRBJ2-7
TGCGCCAGCAGCTTGGCAGGGGACAGCAACTATGGCTACACCTTC	CASSLAGDSNYGYTF	TRBD1	NA	TRBV5-1	TRBJ1-2
TGTGCCAGCAGTCCTCAGGGGCTGGGTCAGCCCCAGCATTTT	CASSPQGLGQPQHF	NA	NA	TRBV27	TRBJ1-5
TGTGCCACCAGCAGAGGCAGGAGCGGTTTTGAAGCTTTCTTT	CATSRGRSGFEAFF	NA	NA	TRBV15	TRBJ1-1
TGCGCCAGCAGCTCGGTGGGCTTGGACAGGGACTACGAGCAGTACTTC	CASSSVGLDRDYEQYF	TRBD1	NA	TRBV5-1	TRBJ2-7
TGCGCCAGCAATACGGACAGGGGAAGGGAGCAGTACTTC	CASNTDRGREQYF	TRBD1	NA	TRBV10-2	TRBJ2-7
TGTGCCAGCAGTCTTCGACAGGGGAGGGAGACCCAGTACTTC	CASSLRQGRETQYF	TRBD1	few	TRBV27	TRBJ2-5
TGTGCCAGCAGGACAGGTAGCAATCAGCCCCAGCATTTT	CASRTGSNQPQHF	NA	NA	TRBV27	TRBJ1-5
TGTGCCACCAGCAGAGAATTGACAGGGGCACCCATGAACACTGAAGCTTTCTTT	CATSRELTGAPMNTEAFF	TRBD1	NA	TRBV15	TRBJ1-1
TGTGTCAGTCGACCCGGGGGGACCGTTGGTGAAGCTTTCTTT	CVSRPGGTVGEAFF	NA	NA	TRBV19	TRBJ1-1
TGTGCCAGCAGCGGACAAGCGAGCTCCTACGAGCAGTACTTC	CASSGQASSYEQYF	NA	NA	TRBV5-6	TRBJ2-7
TGTGCCAGCAGTACGGGGACAGGGGATTTGGAGACCCAGTACTTC	CASSTGTGDLETQYF	TRBD1	NA	TRBV27	TRBJ2-5
TGTGCCAGCAGTTCTGACGGGGGGGCCCTGGAGACCCAGTACTTC	CASSSDGGALETQYF	TRBD2	NA	TRBV2	TRBJ2-5
TGCGCCAGCAGCCAAAGTATAGGGACAGTCCGCAATGAGCAGTTCTTC	CASSQSIGTVRNEQFF	TRBD1	NA	TRBV4-1	TRBJ2-1
TGTGCCAGCAGCCGACGGGGGCTAAACGAGCAGTACTTC	CASSRRGLNEQYF	NA	once	TRBV7-6	TRBJ2-7
TGCAGCGTTGAAGGTTCGTCAGGTCTGAACACTGAAGCTTTCTTT	CSVEGSSGLNTEAFF	NA	NA	TRBV29-1	TRBJ1-1
TGTGCCAGTAGAGGCGCCCAGGATCAGTACTTC	CASRGAQDQYF	NA	NA	TRBV19	TRBJ2-4
TGTGCCGGGCTCGGGGTGAACACTGAAGCTTTCTTT	CAGLGVNTEAFF	NA	NA	TRBV30	TRBJ1-1
TGTGCCAGCAGCGCCGGGGAGACCCAGTACTTC	CASSAGETQYF	NA	NA	TRBV11-2	TRBJ2-5
TGTGCCAGCAGCCAGACAGGGGGCCAAGAGACCCAGTACTTC	CASSQTGGQETQYF	TRBD1	NA	TRBV7-9	TRBJ2-5
TGCGCCAGCAGCCAAGATGTACGAACCTACGAGCAGTACTTC	CASSQDVRTYEQYF	NA	NA	TRBV4-1	TRBJ2-7
TGTGCCAGTAGTATTTCAGAGAACACTGAAGCTTTCTTT	CASSISENTEAFF	NA	NA	TRBV19	TRBJ1-1
TGTGCCAGCAGCTTGAAGGGAGACCAGCCCCAGCATTTT	CASSLKGDQPQHF	NA	NA	TRBV7-8	TRBJ1-5
TGTGCCAGCAGTAGCGGGGGGGCACACAATGAGCAGTTCTTC	CASSSGGAHNEQFF	TRBD2	NA	TRBV27	TRBJ2-1
TGCGCCAGCAGCCATAGGGTCAGTACAGGGGGCAATCAGCCCCAGCATTTT	CASSHRVSTGGNQPQHF	TRBD1	NA	TRBV4-1	TRBJ1-5
TGTGCCAGCAGCCAAGGTAGCGGGTCAGATACGCAGTATTTT	CASSQGSGSDTQYF	TRBD2	once	TRBV4-2	TRBJ2-3